The 13 T cell receptor beta chains given below trace back to one sample, sequenced in a study of blood T cell repertoires in COVID-19 (dated by TCRdb to the early 2020s). Receptor libraries were prepared by the immunoSEQ multiplex PCR assay. TCRdb holds this immuneACCESS table with in-frame rearrangements only. Some clones are missing; in checked studies, unresolved V genes explain under half, and the rest has no known cause. The sample records about 250,000 clones, more than 80% of which are singletons. Under 3.5% of the sample lies in the top ten. The material sequenced was peripheral blood. The receptor set was obtained from a woman aged 30 to 39 with active or convalescent COVID-19.

The rearrangement uses TRBV7-3 and TRBJ2-1, with D tentatively TRBD2 (5 bases). The CDR3 is 15 amino acids. Germline V CDR1 and CDR2: SGHTA, FQGTGA. V was trimmed by 0 bases and J by 4 bases, leaving 10 bases between them. CDR3 sequence reads: CASSLTPGTYNEQFF. CDR3 DNA: TGTGCCAGCAGCTTAACGCCGGGAACTTACAATGAGCAGTTCTTC.

This chain joins TRBV9 and TRBJ1-2, with TRBD1 as a possible D gene (6 bases). CDR1 is SGDLS and CDR2 is YYNGEE in the germline V gene. The CDR3 consists of 15 residues. The germline V and J ends were trimmed by 3 bases and 7 bases, with 19 bases remaining between them. The CDR3 spells CASSALSTGGAGYTF. CDR3 bases: TGTGCCAGCAGCGCTTTATCGACCGGGGGGGCTGGCTACACCTTC.

The chain employs TRBV5-1 and TRBJ1-4; 9 nucleotides agree with TRBD1. CDR3 length: 14 amino acids. The J segment lost 6 bases and the V segment lost 2 bases, leaving 2 bases of the junction unmatched. Germline assignment: CDR1 SGHRS and CDR2 YFSETQ. CDR3 DNA sequence: TGCGCCAGCAGCTTCCGGACAGGGGATGAAAAACTGTTTTTT. Translated: CASSFRTGDEKLFF.

The V and J genes are TRBV15 and TRBJ2-5; TRBD1 matches at 10 bases. CDR3 size: 15 residues. J was trimmed by 4 bases and V by 5 bases; bases with no gene match: 7. CDR1 is LNHNV and CDR2 is YYDKDF in the germline V gene (reference sequence). The CDR3 loop reads CATSRDRGKGETQYF. CDR3 DNA: TGTGCCACCAGCCGGGACAGGGGTAAGGGAGAGACCCAGTACTTC. The full variable domain, with the rest looked up from reference TRBV15 and TRBJ2-5, is DAMVIQNPRYQVTQFGKPVTLSCSQTLNHNVMYWYQQKSSQAPKLLFHYYDKDFNNEADTPDNFQSRRPNTSFCFLDIRSPGLGDTAMYLCATSRDRGKGETQYFGPGTRLLVL.

The chain is built from TRBV4-3 and TRBJ1-2; 9 bases are shared with TRBD1. Germline trimming cut 3 bases from V and 6 bases from J; bases unmatched to any gene: 2. Germline assignment: CDR1 LGHNA and CDR2 YSLEER. The CDR3 runs 13 residues. CDR3 sequence (DNA): TGCGCCAGCAGCCACCGACAGGGGGATGGCTACACCTTC. Protein: CASSHRQGDGYTF.

The chain links TRBV30 to TRBJ1-2; tentatively, D is TRBD1 (6 bases). From germline, CDR1 is GTSNPN and CDR2 SVGIG (reference sequence). CDR3 length: 10 residues. Trimming stripped 4 bases from V and 10 bases from J, with 10 bases between. The DNA for the CDR3 is TGTGCCTGGAAGGGGGTTCTCTACACCTTC. It translates to CAWKGVLYTF.

This chain uses TRBV19 with TRBJ1-4, with 9 positions matching TRBD1. The trim removed 3 bases at V and 7 bases at J, leaving 6 bases unmatched. The CDR3 totals 15 residues. Germline loops: CDR1 LNHDA, CDR2 SQIVND (reference sequence). CDR3 coding DNA: TGTGCCAGTAGTATCGAAGGGACAGGGCTTGAAAAACTGTTTTTT. Amino acid sequence: CASSIEGTGLEKLFF.

The genes are TRBV30 and TRBJ2-5; D uncertain. CDR3 size: 11 residues. Germline V gene lookup returns CDR1 GTSNPN and CDR2 SVGIG (reference sequence). V lost 2 bases and J lost 6, with 7 bases in between. The CDR3 DNA sequence: TGTGCCTGGAGTCCCATCCAGACCCAGTACTTC. Translating it yields CAWSPIQTQYF. Drawing the rest from reference TRBV30 and TRBJ2-5, the complete variable domain is SQTIHQWPATLVQPVGSPLSLECTVEGTSNPNLYWYRQAAGRGLQLLFYSVGIGQISSEVPQNLSASRPQDRQFILSSKKLLLSDSGFYLCAWSPIQTQYFGPGTRLLVL.

The V call is TRBV28, the J call TRBJ2-5, with TRBD1 identical over 12 bases. Germline CDR1 reads MDHEN; CDR2 reads SYDVKM. The CDR3 contains 15 residues. The junction had 6 bases not matched to a gene; V was cut back by 5 bases and J by 5 bases. CDR3 sequence (DNA): TGTGCCAGCAGTGATAGGGACAGGGGGCGGGAGACCCAGTACTTC. Translating it yields CASSDRDRGRETQYF. The full variable domain, with the rest looked up from reference TRBV28 and TRBJ2-5, is DVKVTQSSRYLVKRTGEKVFLECVQDMDHENMFWYRQDPGLGLRLIYFSYDVKMKEKGDIPEGYSVSREKKERFSLILESASTNQTSMYLCASSDRDRGRETQYFGPGTRLLVL.

This clone was seen only a few times. The J gene is TRBJ2-5, the V gene TRBV5-6; no clear D gene. Germline CDR1 SGHDT, CDR2 YYEEEE. Between the trimmed V and J ends, which lost 4 bases and 5 bases, there was a span of 18 bases. This CDR3 spans 15 amino acids. The CDR3 region has the DNA TGTGCCAGCAGCCTAATAGCAGCCCCCTGGGAGACCCAGTACTTC. Translated, it gives CASSLIAAPWETQYF.

V usage is TRBV7-9 and J usage is TRBJ2-7, with 10 bases lining up with TRBD1. The V gene's germline CDR1 is SEHNR and CDR2 FQNEAQ (reference sequence). The CDR3 is made up of 16 amino acids. The junction had 13 bases not matched to a gene; V was cut back by 4 bases and J by 7 bases. The CDR3 region is CASSSTRTGGEGEQYF. CDR3 nucleotides: TGTGCCAGCAGCTCCACCCGGACAGGGGGGGAGGGGGAGCAGTACTTC.

This chain joins TRBV7-6 and TRBJ2-7, with D possibly being TRBD2 (7 bases). The CDR3 is 17 residues long. Germline assignment: CDR1 SGHVS and CDR2 FNYEAQ. Trimming removed 3 bases from V and 0 bases from J, with 18 bases in between. CDR3 DNA: TGTGCCAGCAGCTTGGGGGGGGGCGCAAGGAGCTCCTACGAGCAGTACTTC. Its protein is CASSLGGGARSSYEQYF.

The chain combines TRBV28 with TRBJ2-3; D perhaps matches TRBD2 (5 bases). From germline, CDR1 is MDHEN and CDR2 SYDVKM. V was shortened by 4 bases and J by 2 bases, with 13 bases between the two germline ends. The CDR3 runs 15 residues. The DNA for the CDR3 is TGTGCCAGCAGTTCAGGCACAGCGGCCACAGATACGCAGTATTTT. It is translated as CASSSGTAATDTQYF. The full variable domain, its missing parts supplied by reference TRBV28 and TRBJ2-3, is DVKVTQSSRYLVKRTGEKVFLECVQDMDHENMFWYRQDPGLGLRLIYFSYDVKMKEKGDIPEGYSVSREKKERFSLILESASTNQTSMYLCASSSGTAATDTQYFGPGTRLTVL.